The next 27 T cell receptor beta chains were all read from a single sample in a study of blood T cell repertoires in COVID-19. TCRdb's copy holds only in-frame clones and misses some; the assay was immunoSEQ multiplex PCR. The data hold over 150,000 clones, with 80% to 85% observed a single time. Sequencing was performed on peripheral blood. These receptors all stem from a man aged 18 to 30 with active or convalescent COVID-19.

A few counts support this clone. The chain joins TRBV3-1 (or the pseudogene TRBV3-2) to TRBJ2-1; the D is unclear. V was shortened by 5 bases and J by 0 bases, with 11 bases between the two germline ends. Germline V gene lookup returns CDR1 LGHDT and CDR2 YNNKEL (reference sequence). There are 15 residues in the CDR3. CDR3 sequence reads: CASSSGMSSYNEQFF. CDR3 DNA sequence: TGTGCCAGCAGCTCCGGTATGAGCTCCTACAATGAGCAGTTCTTC.

This rearrangement joins TRBV25-1 to TRBJ1-6; TRBD1 agrees at 8 bases. CDR1 and CDR2 (germline): MGHDK, SYGVNS. The CDR3 has 18 residues. V trimming: 3 bases; J trimming: 0 bases; junction bases outside the gene matches: 7. As DNA, the CDR3 is TGTGCCAGCAGTGACCCCCGGACAGGGTACTCCTATAATTCACCCCTCCACTTT. Translation gives CASSDPRTGYSYNSPLHF.

The rearrangement links TRBV5-1 to TRBJ1-6, with no clear D. The germline gives CDR1 SGHRS, CDR2 YFSETQ. The length of the CDR3 is 16 residues. Trimming took off 4 bases at V and 7 bases at J, with 18 bases between the two ends. The CDR3 spells CASSPLPEGGNSPLHF. CDR3 sequence (DNA): TGCGCCAGCAGCCCCCTCCCCGAGGGTGGCAATTCACCCCTCCACTTT.

This clone showed up just once. The chain has TRBV2 and TRBJ1-3, with D tentatively TRBD1 (6 bases). Trimming took off 3 bases at V and 3 bases at J, with 12 bases between the two ends. Germline V gene data show CDR1 as SNHLY and CDR2 as FYNNEI. The CDR3 contains 15 residues. In DNA, the CDR3 is TGTGCCAGCAGTGATTGGTCAGGGGTTGGAAACACCATATATTTT. Translated, it gives CASSDWSGVGNTIYF.

The chain employs TRBV27 and TRBJ2-6, with D uncertain. This CDR3 contains 15 residues. V lost 6 bases to trimming and J lost 1 base, with 10 bases between them. Germline V CDR1 and CDR2: MNHEY, SMNVEV (reference sequence). CDR3 in amino acids: CASSTRVSGANVLTF. In DNA form, the CDR3 reads TGTGCCAGCAGCACACGGGTATCTGGGGCCAACGTCCTGACTTTC.

The chain recombines TRBV27 with TRBJ2-7; TRBD2 matches at 11 bases. From germline, CDR1 is MNHEY and CDR2 SMNVEV (reference sequence). The junction had 5 bases not matched to a gene; V was cut back by 6 bases and J by 1 base. The CDR3 length is 15 residues. CDR3 sequence: CASSPLAGESYEQYF. In DNA, the CDR3 is TGTGCCAGCAGCCCACTAGCGGGAGAGTCCTACGAGCAGTACTTC.

The chain has TRBV7-2 and TRBJ1-5; D gene uncertain. V was trimmed by 2 bases and J by 4 bases, leaving 3 bases between them. In germline, CDR1 is SGHTA, CDR2 FQGNSA. The CDR3 is 12 amino acids. CDR3 loop: CASSLQNQPQHF. The CDR3 DNA reads as TGTGCCAGCAGCTTACAAAATCAGCCCCAGCATTTT.

The rearrangement uses TRBV9 and TRBJ2-1; D gene ambiguous. This CDR3 is 15 amino acids long. Germline values: CDR1 SGDLS, CDR2 YYNGEE. V was trimmed by 0 bases and J by 2 bases, leaving 9 bases between them. Here the CDR3 reads CASSVDGGPYNEQFF. The CDR3 DNA reads TGTGCCAGCAGCGTAGATGGCGGTCCCTACAATGAGCAGTTCTTC.

The chain joins TRBV2 to TRBJ2-1, with D possibly matching TRBD1 (5 bases). The CDR3 consists of 14 residues. Germline V gene data show CDR1 as SNHLY and CDR2 as FYNNEI. V was shortened by 4 bases and J by 6 bases, with 13 bases between the two germline ends. CDR3 protein: CASSGGRVVNEQFF. DNA for the CDR3: TGTGCCAGCAGTGGGGGCAGGGTGGTCAATGAGCAGTTCTTC.

The genes are TRBV19 and TRBJ1-4; 7 bases are shared with TRBD1. J gave up 0 bases and V 2 bases, and 6 bases lay outside the gene matches. The CDR3 covers 17 residues. Germline loops: CDR1 LNHDA, CDR2 SQIVND (reference sequence). The CDR3 is CASSIRQGTSTNEKLFF. CDR3 nucleotide sequence: TGTGCCAGTAGTATAAGACAGGGCACCTCAACTAATGAAAAACTGTTTTTT.

The chain is built from TRBV7-8 and TRBJ1-1, with D unclear. CDR1 and CDR2 (germline): SGHVS, FQNEAQ. The CDR3 loop spans 15 amino acids. With 5 bases removed from V and 1 base from J, the gap between germline ends came to 14 bases. In DNA, the CDR3 is TGTGCCAGCAGCAAACCGACACCCGAGAACACTGAAGCTTTCTTT. Translating gives CASSKPTPENTEAFF.

This chain connects TRBV21-1 to TRBJ2-1; no check of the table's D call, TRBD2, against the DNA was made. TRBV21-1 is tagged as a pseudogene. The CDR3 runs to 17 residues. This CDR3 reads CASSPRNRDYSYNEQFF. CDR3 in DNA: TGTGCCAGCAGCCCCCGGAACAGGGACTACTCCTACAATGAGCAGTTCTTC.

Only a few counts were recorded for this clone. The chain recombines TRBV28 with TRBJ2-5, with a possible D match to TRBD1 (6 bases). Germline CDR1 and CDR2: MDHEN and SYDVKM. The CDR3 runs to 16 residues. V lost 4 bases, J lost 7 bases, and 22 bases lay in between. CDR3 sequence reads: CASSSSTAGAPRTQYF. The CDR3 DNA reads TGTGCCAGCAGTTCCTCCACAGCAGGGGCCCCAAGGACCCAGTACTTC.

V and J are TRBV5-5 and TRBJ2-5; maybe TRBD1 (6 bases). Per germline, CDR1 SGHKS and CDR2 YYEKEE (reference sequence). CDR3 size: 15 residues. The ends were cut back, 2 bases at V and 0 bases at J, with 11 bases in the middle. The CDR3 region has the DNA TGTGCCAGCAGCTTCAGGGGCGCCCACCAAGAGACCCAGTACTTC. Its protein is CASSFRGAHQETQYF.

This clone occurred once. The chain combines TRBV6-5 with TRBJ2-3, with 8 bases fitting TRBD2. Trimming took 6 bases from V and 1 from J; bases not matched to a gene: 6. CDR3 length: 15 amino acids. Germline V gene lookup returns CDR1 MNHEY and CDR2 SVGAGI. The DNA for the CDR3 is TGTGCCAGCAGAGGACTAGCTGCCCGCACAGATACGCAGTATTTT. Residues: CASRGLAARTDTQYF.

This sequence joins TRBV4-1 and TRBJ2-7, with 8 bases that match TRBD1. Germline V gene lookup returns CDR1 MGHRA and CDR2 YSYEKL. The CDR3 runs 16 residues. Losses at the gene ends were 2 bases for V and 6 bases for J; bases not matched to a gene: 12. CDR3 amino acids: CASSQSLLGQGTEQYF. CDR3 DNA sequence: TGCGCCAGCAGCCAATCCCTCCTCGGACAGGGAACCGAGCAGTACTTC.

The chain carries TRBV18 and TRBJ2-7, with 13 bases lining up with TRBD2. The CDR3 is 16 amino acids. The germline V gene encodes CDR1 KGHSH and CDR2 LQKENI. V shed 3 bases and J 2 bases; nucleotides not matched to a gene: 4. In DNA, the CDR3 is TGTGCCAGCTCACCTCTGGGGACTAGCGGGACCTACGAGCAGTACTTC. Protein: CASSPLGTSGTYEQYF.

This rearrangement joins TRBV2 to TRBJ1-2; D is unresolved. CDR1 and CDR2 (germline): SNHLY, FYNNEI. The germline V and J ends were trimmed by 7 bases and 0 bases, with 12 bases remaining between them. The CDR3 contains 14 residues. CDR3 protein: CASTGRSPNYGYTF. CDR3 DNA: TGTGCCAGCACGGGGAGATCCCCTAACTATGGCTACACCTTC.

The J gene is TRBJ2-1, the V gene TRBV11-3; the D gene is possibly TRBD1 (6 bases). Germline values: CDR1 SGHNT, CDR2 YENEEA. Trimming removed 0 bases at V and 4 bases at J, with 19 bases between. This CDR3 is built from 18 residues. The CDR3 region is CASSLDHVGGDFYNEQFF. The CDR3 DNA is TGTGCCAGCAGCTTAGATCATGTAGGGGGTGACTTTTACAATGAGCAGTTCTTC.

The chain joins TRBV2 to TRBJ1-5; 8 bases line up with TRBD1. Germline CDR1 SNHLY, CDR2 FYNNEI. The CDR3 contains 13 residues. V lost 4 bases and J lost 5; bases outside the gene matches: 1. The CDR3 nucleotides read TGTGCCAGCAGTGGACAGGGGTATCAGCCCCAGCATTTT. It specifies CASSGQGYQPQHF. Using reference TRBV2 and TRBJ1-5 for the parts outside the CDR3, the full variable domain is EPEVTQTPSHQVTQMGQEVILRCVPISNHLYFYWYRQILGQKVEFLVSFYNNEISEKSEIFDDQFSVERPDGSNFTLKIRSTKLEDSAMYFCASSGQGYQPQHFGDGTRLSIL.

The V call is TRBV7-6, the J call TRBJ2-5, with 9 bases lining up with TRBD1. V lost 6 bases to trimming and J lost 5 bases; unmatched junction nucleotides: 10. The CDR3 runs 15 residues. CDR1 and CDR2 (germline): SGHVS, FNYEAQ. The DNA for the CDR3 is TGTGCCAGCAGTTACCGGGACAGGGTTGGGGAGACCCAGTACTTC. Amino acid sequence: CASSYRDRVGETQYF.

The chain couples TRBV21-1 to TRBJ1-1; the table's D call of TRBD1 was not tested on the DNA. TRBV21-1 is designated a pseudogene. The CDR3 is 19 amino acids. The CDR3 spells CASSKKGGRDRGRGTEAFF. CDR3 DNA sequence: TGTGCCAGCAGCAAAAAGGGCGGAAGAGACAGGGGGCGAGGGACTGAAGCTTTCTTT.

The J gene is TRBJ1-4, the V gene TRBV7-8; TRBD1 aligns across 8 bases. This CDR3 comprises 16 residues. CDR1 and CDR2 from the germline V gene are SGHVS and FQNEAQ. The ends lost 5 bases at V and 6 bases at J; junction bases unmatched: 11. The CDR3 protein is CASSVTTGTGYEKLFF. The CDR3 DNA follows: TGTGCCAGCAGCGTAACAACGGGGACAGGATATGAAAAACTGTTTTTT.

The genes are TRBV5-6 and TRBJ2-7, with D possibly matching TRBD1 (5 bases). Trimming took off 3 bases at V and 3 bases at J, with 10 bases between the two ends. Germline V gene data show CDR1 as SGHDT and CDR2 as YYEEEE. CDR3 length: 13 residues. In DNA form, the CDR3 reads TGTGCCAGCAGCTATACAGGTAACTACGAGCAGTACTTC. Protein: CASSYTGNYEQYF.

This chain links TRBV3-1 (or the pseudogene TRBV3-2) with TRBJ2-7, with D perhaps TRBD1 (6 bases). Trimming stripped 4 bases from V and 5 bases from J, with 9 bases between. Germline V gene lookup returns CDR1 LGHDT and CDR2 YNNKEL (reference sequence). This CDR3 has 12 amino acids. As DNA, the CDR3 is TGTGCCAGCAGCCGAGACAGGCACGAGCAGTACTTC. It encodes CASSRDRHEQYF.

The chain joins TRBV6-1 to TRBJ2-3, with 9 bases that match TRBD2. The CDR3 runs 20 residues. Germline loops: CDR1 MNHNS, CDR2 SASEGT. V lost 4 bases to trimming and J lost 3 bases; unmatched junction nucleotides: 20. The DNA for the CDR3 is TGTGCCAGCAGTGCCAACCCCCGGGGAGGCGGGGGGGCGTTAACAGATACGCAGTATTTT. This sequence encodes CASSANPRGGGGALTDTQYF.

The chain links TRBV28 to TRBJ1-2; D is perhaps TRBD1 (6 bases). The CDR3 runs 12 residues. V shed 9 bases and J shed 4 bases, with 12 bases lying between them. Germline V gene lookup returns CDR1 MDHEN and CDR2 SYDVKM. The CDR3 protein is CASKQQGYGYTF. The CDR3 DNA reads TGTGCCAGTAAACAACAGGGCTATGGCTACACCTTC.